The rows below give T cell receptor beta chains drawn from one sample of a study of beta chain features in type 1 diabetes. The assay was immunoSEQ multiplex PCR, and TCRdb's table has in-frame clones only and misses some. The data contain nearly 700,000 clones, around 15% of them singletons. Sequencing was performed on naive CD4+ T cells from blood. These receptors were obtained from a man between 18 and 29 years old with type 1 diabetes. Both conserved end residues are part of each CDR3. The D gene is left open where the match is weak. Size is stated for part of the rows, as once, few or many counts, or as a class when the clone is expanded.

abundance: NA; d_gene: NA; j_gene: TRBJ2-3; v_gene: TRBV4-1; CDR3aa: CASSQGALPSTDTQYF; CDR3nt: TGCGCCAGCAGCCAAGGAGCCCTACCTAGCACAGATACGCAGTATTTT
abundance: NA; d_gene: TRBD1; j_gene: TRBJ1-1; v_gene: TRBV29-1; CDR3aa: CSVDHPDRTTEAFF; CDR3nt: TGCAGCGTTGATCACCCGGACAGGACCACTGAAGCTTTCTTT
abundance: NA; d_gene: NA; j_gene: TRBJ1-1; v_gene: TRBV9; CDR3aa: CASSVEALGSGTEAFF; CDR3nt: TGTGCCAGCAGCGTAGAGGCTCTGGGAAGCGGGACTGAAGCTTTCTTT
abundance: few; d_gene: NA; j_gene: TRBJ1-2; v_gene: TRBV15; CDR3aa: CATSREGGPFGYGYTF; CDR3nt: TGTGCCACCAGCAGAGAGGGCGGCCCCTTCGGCTATGGCTACACCTTC
abundance: few; d_gene: TRBD1; j_gene: TRBJ1-2; v_gene: TRBV2; CDR3aa: CASSAGTGIRGYTF; CDR3nt: TGTGCCAGCAGCGCCGGGACAGGGATTCGGGGCTACACCTTC
abundance: NA; d_gene: NA; j_gene: TRBJ2-2; v_gene: TRBV5-1; CDR3aa: CASSPRSSNTGELFF; CDR3nt: TGCGCCAGCAGCCCCCGGTCATCGAACACCGGGGAGCTGTTTTTT
abundance: few; d_gene: NA; j_gene: TRBJ1-2; v_gene: TRBV10-3; CDR3aa: CAISVYGGEGYTF; CDR3nt: TGTGCCATCAGTGTCTATGGGGGCGAAGGCTACACCTTC
abundance: NA; d_gene: NA; j_gene: TRBJ2-1; v_gene: TRBV6-6; CDR3aa: CAISGQINEQFF; CDR3nt: TGTGCCATCAGTGGGCAGATCAATGAGCAGTTCTTC
abundance: NA; d_gene: NA; j_gene: TRBJ1-2; v_gene: TRBV15; CDR3aa: CATSRDRSYGYTF; CDR3nt: TGTGCCACCAGCAGAGACAGGAGCTATGGCTACACCTTC
abundance: NA; d_gene: NA; j_gene: TRBJ2-2; v_gene: TRBV4-2; CDR3aa: CASSQLGTGELFF; CDR3nt: TGTGCCAGCAGCCAGTTAGGCACCGGGGAGCTGTTTTTT